Given below is one TCR beta chain in context. The protocol was immunoSEQ multiplex PCR, while the TCRdb copy is restricted to in-frame clones and leaves out a portion. The sample lists about 73,000 clones, around 90% occurring once. This sample is part of a study of OX40 agonist ivuxolimab in advanced cancers. If patients had autoimmune disease history or systemic immunosuppression, they were excluded. Trimming cost V 4 bases and J 4 bases; bases outside gene matches: 9. The CDR3 sequence is 16 residues long. Germline V lookup: CDR1 ENHRY, CDR2 SYGVKD. The chain uses TRBV10-3 and TRBJ2-1, with 8 nucleotides matching TRBD1. The sequencing used CD4+ or CD8+ T cells sorted from blood, collected in a trial of the OX40 agonist ivuxolimab. The sequence was obtained from an adult with an advanced solid tumor such as melanoma, head and neck, liver or kidney cancer. The CDR3 reads CAISGARDRTYNEQFF. DNA for the CDR3: TGTGCCATCAGTGGTGCCCGGGACAGGACTTACAATGAGCAGTTCTTC.